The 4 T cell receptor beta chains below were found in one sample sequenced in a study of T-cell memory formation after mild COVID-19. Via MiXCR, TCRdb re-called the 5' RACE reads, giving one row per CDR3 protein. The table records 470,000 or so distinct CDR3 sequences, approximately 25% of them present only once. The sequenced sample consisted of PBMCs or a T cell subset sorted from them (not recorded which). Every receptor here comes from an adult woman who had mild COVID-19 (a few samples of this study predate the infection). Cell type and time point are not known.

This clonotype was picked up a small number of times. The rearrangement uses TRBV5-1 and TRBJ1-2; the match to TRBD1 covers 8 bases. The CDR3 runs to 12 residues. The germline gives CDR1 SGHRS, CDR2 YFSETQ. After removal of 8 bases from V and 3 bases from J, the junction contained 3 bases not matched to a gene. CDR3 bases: TGCGCCAGTGGACAGGGCGACTATGGCTACACCTTC. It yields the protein CASGQGDYGYTF.

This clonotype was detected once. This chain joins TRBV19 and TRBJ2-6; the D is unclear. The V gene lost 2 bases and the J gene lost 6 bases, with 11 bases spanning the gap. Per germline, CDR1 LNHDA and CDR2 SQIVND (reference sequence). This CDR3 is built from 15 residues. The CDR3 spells CASSIPLGAANVLTF. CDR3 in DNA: TGTGCCAGTAGTATACCGCTTGGTGCGGCCAACGTCCTGACTTTC.

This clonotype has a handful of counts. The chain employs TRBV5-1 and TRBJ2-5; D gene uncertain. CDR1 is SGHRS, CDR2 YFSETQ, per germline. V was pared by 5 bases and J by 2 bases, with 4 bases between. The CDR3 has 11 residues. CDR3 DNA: TGCGCCAGCAGGGGTCAAGAGACCCAGTACTTC. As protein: CASRGQETQYF.

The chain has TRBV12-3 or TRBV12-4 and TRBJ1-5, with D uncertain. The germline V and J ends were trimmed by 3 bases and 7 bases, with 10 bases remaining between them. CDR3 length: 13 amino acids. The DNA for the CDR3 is TGTGCCAGCAGTTTGAATGCGGGGCAGCCCCAGCATTTT. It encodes CASSLNAGQPQHF.